This TCR beta chain was sequenced during a study of blood T cell repertoires in COVID-19. This table comes from immunoSEQ multiplex PCR, and its TCRdb copy is limited to in-frame clones, with some not included. This table holds some 100,000 clones, over 75% found once. V lost 4 bases and J lost 2, with 15 bases in between. Germline CDR1 and CDR2: SGHRS and YFSETQ. This CDR3 spans 15 amino acids. This rearrangement joins TRBV5-1 to TRBJ2-5, with a possible D match to TRBD2 (6 bases). The source of this sequence is a woman aged 45-65 years with acute or convalescent COVID-19. The sample taken for sequencing was peripheral blood. CDR3 bases: TGCGCCAGCAGCCCGGATCCGGGAGAGCAAGAGACCCAGTACTTC. Translating it yields CASSPDPGEQETQYF.